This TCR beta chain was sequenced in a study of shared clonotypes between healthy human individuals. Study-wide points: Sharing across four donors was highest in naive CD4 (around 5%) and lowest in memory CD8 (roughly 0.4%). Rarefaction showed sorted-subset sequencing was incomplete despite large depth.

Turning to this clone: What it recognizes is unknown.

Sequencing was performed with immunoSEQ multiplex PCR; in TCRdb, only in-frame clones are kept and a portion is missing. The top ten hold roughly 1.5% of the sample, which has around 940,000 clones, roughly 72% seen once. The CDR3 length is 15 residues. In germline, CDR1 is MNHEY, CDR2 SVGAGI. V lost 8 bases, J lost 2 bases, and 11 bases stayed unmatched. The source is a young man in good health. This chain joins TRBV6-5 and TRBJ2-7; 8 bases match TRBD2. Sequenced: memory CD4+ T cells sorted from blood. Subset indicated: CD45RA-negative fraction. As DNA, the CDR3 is TGTGCCAGCTCCGGGGGGGCAGATTCAACCTACGAGCAGTACTTC. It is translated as CASSGGADSTYEQYF.